This T cell receptor beta chain was captured in a study of metastatic and nonmetastatic thyroid tumors. Study details: From malignant and benign thyroid patients, repertoires in blood and in tumor or nodule tissue were compared.

Overall study findings and caveats: Malignant thyroid tumors reportedly exceeded benign nodules significantly in TCR beta diversity, with the difference appearing in blood and tumor.

This clone was seen ten or more times. Its antigen is not known. The V gene's germline CDR1 is ENHRY and CDR2 SYGVKD. The CDR3 loop spans 16 amino acids. V was pared by 5 bases and J by 9 bases, with 16 bases of the junction left unmatched. Per the original data handling: For papillary thyroid cancer, a distant-metastasis classifier was constructed from CDR3 differences observed across clinicopathological groups. TCRdb reanalyzed the PCR reads via MiXCR. The V and J calls, along with clone size, are taken from TCRdb and not from the paper's own processing. The table includes roughly 14,000 clones, around a third detected once. All patients were treatment-naive before thyroid surgery.

The receptor's source is a male donor with papillary thyroid cancer or a benign thyroid nodule (not recorded which). Some clones in this sample may be carry-over from other donors' samples. Sequencing input: tumor tissue. V usage is TRBV10-3 and J usage is TRBJ1-5; 7 bases map to TRBD1. CDR3 in DNA: TGTGCCATCAGTAGTGGAGGGGGCGCGGCGACCAGGCCCCAGCATTTT. Its translation: CAISSGGGAATRPQHF.